The rows below give T cell receptor beta chains drawn from one sample of a study of shared clonotypes between healthy human individuals. The table came from immunoSEQ multiplex PCR; TCRdb's copy has only in-frame clones and leaves some out. The sample has fewer than 600,000 clones; 79% are singletons. Sequenced material: PBMCs. The receptors come from a woman aged 40 to 50 in good health. Some clones in this sample may be carry-over from other donors' samples. The CDR3 runs from the conserved cysteine through the conserved F or W. D genes are given only for firm matches. The size of a clone is reported for some rows only, either as once, few or many, or as a class for expanded clones.

v_call	j_call	clone_size	d_call	cdr3_aa	cdr3_nt
TRBV30	TRBJ2-5	NA	NA	CAWSVSLTETQYF	TGTGCCTGGAGTGTCAGCTTAACTGAGACCCAGTACTTC
TRBV5-1	TRBJ2-1	NA	NA	CASSPYGTGNEQFF	TGCGCCAGCAGCCCTTACGGGACGGGAAATGAGCAGTTCTTC
TRBV27	TRBJ2-3	NA	NA	CASSRRPTDTQYF	TGTGCCAGCAGCCGGAGACCGACAGATACGCAGTATTTT
TRBV25-1	TRBJ2-4	once	NA	CASSEGRGRSIQYF	TGTGCCAGCAGTGAGGGGCGGGGTAGGAGCATTCAGTACTTC
TRBV18	TRBJ2-7	NA	TRBD1	CASSPPPGQENRVGEQYF	TGTGCCAGCTCACCACCCCCGGGACAGGAGAATAGGGTCGGCGAGCAGTACTTC
TRBV5-6	TRBJ2-3	NA	TRBD2	CASSLSLAGGDDTQYF	TGTGCCAGCAGCCTGTCACTAGCGGGAGGAGACGATACGCAGTATTTT
TRBV28	TRBJ1-1	NA	TRBD1	CASTTQGGEAFF	TGTGCCAGCACGACGCAGGGGGGTGAAGCTTTCTTT
TRBV7-9	TRBJ2-3	many	NA	CASSYYSPNTDTQYF	TGTGCCAGCAGCTATTATTCGCCCAACACAGATACGCAGTATTTT
TRBV19	TRBJ1-5	NA	TRBD1	CASARQGSQPQHF	TGTGCCAGTGCCAGACAGGGAAGTCAGCCCCAGCATTTT
TRBV27	TRBJ2-1	NA	TRBD2	CASSAGTSGKNEQFF	TGTGCCAGCAGTGCCGGGACTAGCGGGAAGAATGAGCAGTTCTTC
TRBV6-5	TRBJ1-6	NA	NA	CASSSNREIPLHF	TGTGCCAGCAGTTCCAACAGGGAGATACCCCTCCACTTT
TRBV5-3	TRBJ1-1	once	NA	CALTSEGGRTEAFF	TGTGCTCTGACCTCAGAGGGGGGGCGGACTGAAGCTTTCTTT
TRBV19	TRBJ1-2	NA	TRBD1	CASSMDREYGYTF	TGTGCCAGTAGTATGGACAGGGAGTACGGCTACACCTTC